This T cell receptor (beta chain) came from a study of T cell repertoires and leukemia-associated antigens (dated by TCRdb to about 2019). With respect to the entire study: Approximately 15 million effective reads were obtained overall, with each sample giving about 5.1 to 6.6 million read pairs and about 3.3 to 5.0 million effective reads. In vitro peptide stimulation of healthy T cells was used with the aim of identifying the antigen recognized by a TCR Vbeta21 clone previously found in CML patients. The investigation overall reported the following: The four groups showed no significant differences in numbers of Vbeta genes (approximately 60), Jbeta genes (around 15), VDJ rearrangements, or unique CDR3s. Direct testing of the expanded clones' antigen specificity and function was not done, and further investigation was required.

This clonotype was seen ten or more times. Its antigen remains unidentified. Base qualities are missing; no much larger clone stands one base away. Total RNA was extracted from the cultured T cells using TRIzol reagent. TCRbeta libraries were amplified from RNA using 5' rapid amplification of cDNA ends (5'RACE). Library concentration and integrity were checked with Qubit, an Agilent instrument, and quantitative PCR before sequencing. Qualified libraries were sequenced on Illumina HiSeq or MiSeq by a commercial service provider. The authors processed their data as follows. TCR sequences in each sample were identified using MiXCR version 1.8.2. To qualify, a clone needed a CDR3 longer than four amino acids, an in-frame nucleotide length, and no stop codon. A read counted as effective if the read contained the complete CDR3 structure. RT-PCR with 24 Vbeta primers, GeneScan spectratyping, and Sanger sequencing were used to validate the expanded clones. TCRdb trimmed the raw reads at Q25, called clones with MiXCR and kept productive beta chains. Merged by CDR3 protein, the rows form single entries marked with the most common genes and DNA. The V and J calls were not made by the authors but by TCRdb's processing. For this sample there are almost 10,000 distinct CDR3 sequences; approximately 40% appear just once. Approximately 60% of the sample lies in the top ten.

For CDR1 and CDR2, the germline V gene lists SGHRS and YFSETQ. Relative to germline, V is 0 bases shorter and J is 8 bases shorter, with 9 bases between their ends. Counted from cysteine to phenylalanine, this CDR3 has 13 amino acids. Of all the DNA, just the CDR3 is kept, 39 bases in frame from base 1. As a first step, the CD3+ T cells were left to rest overnight in RPMI 1640 lacking fetal bovine serum, at 2 million to 3 million cells/mL. CD3+ T cells were isolated from PBMCs with MACS immunomagnetic beads following the manufacturer's instructions. The rearrangement combines TRBV5-1 with TRBJ2-1, with the D gene not confidently named. The clonotype was recovered from a female donor in good health. Sequencing was carried out using CD3+ T cells sorted from blood and cultured. The DNA sequence is TGCGCCAGCAGCTTGGCGCCCCGGTATGAGCAGTTCTTC. It translates to CASSLAPRYEQFF.